The present T cell receptor beta chain was sequenced within a study of beta chain features in type 1 diabetes. Study conclusions and caveats: The cDNA sequencing approach could over-represent high-TCR-expressing cells.

The count of this clone is one. Its matching antigen is unknown. The ends were cut back, 6 bases at V and 12 bases at J, with 18 bases in the middle. Germline CDR1 and CDR2: MNHEY and SVGAGI. The CDR3 runs 12 residues. The entirety of the isolated RNA underwent reverse transcription, so expressed TCRB transcripts were sequenced. Sequencing used immunoSEQ multiplex PCR; TCRdb keeps in-frame clones, though not all of them. The sample lists 200,000 to 250,000 clones, 27% occurring once. Sorting of CD4+ naive, central memory, regulatory and stem cell-like memory cells was performed via CD45RO/CCR7/CD25/CD127/CD95/CD27.

This sequence originates from a man aged 25-40 years in good health. The rearrangement uses TRBV6-5 and TRBJ2-7; D is possibly TRBD2 (5 bases). The sequenced material came from central memory CD4+ T cells from blood. CDR3 sequence reads: CASRSRTGRGYF. CDR3 nucleotide sequence: TGTGCCAGCAGGTCCCGGACGGGCCGGGGGTACTTC.